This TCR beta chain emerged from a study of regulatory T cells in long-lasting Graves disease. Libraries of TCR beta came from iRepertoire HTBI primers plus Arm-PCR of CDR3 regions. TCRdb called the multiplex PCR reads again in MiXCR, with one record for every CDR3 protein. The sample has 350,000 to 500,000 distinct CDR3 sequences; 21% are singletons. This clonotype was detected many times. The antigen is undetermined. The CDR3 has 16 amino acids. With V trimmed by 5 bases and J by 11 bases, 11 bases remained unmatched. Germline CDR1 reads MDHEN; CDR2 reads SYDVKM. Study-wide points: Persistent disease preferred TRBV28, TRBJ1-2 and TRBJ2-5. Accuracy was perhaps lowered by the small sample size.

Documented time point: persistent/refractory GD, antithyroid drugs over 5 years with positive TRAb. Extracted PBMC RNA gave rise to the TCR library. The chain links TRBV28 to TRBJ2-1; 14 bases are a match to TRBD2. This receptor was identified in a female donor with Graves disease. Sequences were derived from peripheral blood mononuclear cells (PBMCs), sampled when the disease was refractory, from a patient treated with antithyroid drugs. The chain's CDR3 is CASSISGLAGDEKQFF. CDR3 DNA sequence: TGTGCCAGCAGTATCTCGGGACTAGCGGGGGATGAAAAGCAGTTCTTC.